The 10 T cell receptor beta chains below were found in one sample sequenced in a study of beta chain features in type 1 diabetes. Broader study findings: Significant though moderate, a shortening of TCRB CDR3s appeared in all four CD4+ subsets of Type 1 diabetes patients.

Since all of the isolated RNA was reverse transcribed, expressed TCRB transcripts were what got sequenced. Assay: immunoSEQ multiplex PCR; the TCRdb copy retains only in-frame clones and omits some. The profile shows around 250,000 clones, approximately 15% of them singletons. Antigen specificity for these receptors is unknown. Input material: naive CD4+ T cells from blood. These receptors all stem from a man aged 30 to 45 with type 1 diabetes.

This clone was observed a handful of times. The V gene is TRBV6-6, the J gene TRBJ1-1, with 11 bases aligning to TRBD1. This CDR3 is built from 14 residues. Germline trimming cut 6 bases from V and 4 bases from J; bases unmatched to any gene: 4. The germline V gene encodes CDR1 MNHNY and CDR2 SVGAGI (reference sequence). The CDR3 nucleotides are TGTGCCAGCAGCCCGGACAGGGGGCCCACTGAAGCTTTCTTT. Translation: CASSPDRGPTEAFF.

In its sample, this clone was seen a few times. V usage is TRBV11-2 and J usage is TRBJ2-7; 7 bases map to TRBD1. Looked up from germline, CDR1 is SGHAT and CDR2 is FQNNGV. The V segment lost 1 base and the J segment 4 bases; nucleotides outside the gene matches: 13. The CDR3 spans 17 residues. Here the CDR3 reads CASSLGFRGQSFYEQYF. The CDR3 DNA reads TGTGCCAGCAGCTTAGGCTTTCGGGGACAGAGTTTTTACGAGCAGTACTTC.

CDR3 sequence: CAIEGGASSYEQYF. The CDR3 DNA is TGTGCCATAGAGGGGGGGGCGAGCTCCTACGAGCAGTACTTC. The chain employs TRBV7-9 and TRBJ2-7; TRBD2 might be the D (7 bases). The germline V and J ends were trimmed by 10 bases and 0 bases, with 16 bases remaining between them. CDR3 length equals 14 residues. CDR1 and CDR2 from the germline V gene are SEHNR and FQNEAQ (reference sequence).

The chain joins TRBV30 to TRBJ1-2; 7 positions match TRBD1. V was clipped by 1 base and J by 4 bases; unmatched bases: 6. Germline V CDR1 and CDR2: GTSNPN, SVGIG (reference sequence). The CDR3 is 14 amino acids. Here the CDR3 reads CAWSADRVGYGYTF. DNA of the CDR3: TGTGCCTGGAGTGCCGACAGGGTAGGCTATGGCTACACCTTC. Based on the CDR3 plus reference TRBV30 and TRBJ1-2, the full variable domain is SQTIHQWPATLVQPVGSPLSLECTVEGTSNPNLYWYRQAAGRGLQLLFYSVGIGQISSEVPQNLSASRPQDRQFILSSKKLLLSDSGFYLCAWSADRVGYGYTFGSGTRLTVV.

The table lists this clone with a few counts. The chain carries TRBV29-1 and TRBJ2-3, with 13 bases matching TRBD2. Germline loops: CDR1 SQVTM, CDR2 ANQGSEA. The J segment lost 6 bases and the V segment lost 7 bases, leaving 10 bases of the junction unmatched. The CDR3 covers 15 residues. Written as DNA, the CDR3 is TGCAGCGCAAGGACTAGCGGGGGTCTATGGGATACGCAGTATTTT. Translated: CSARTSGGLWDTQYF.

This clone was counted once. This rearrangement joins TRBV29-1 to TRBJ2-7, with D possibly being TRBD1 (6 bases). The germline gives CDR1 SQVTM, CDR2 ANQGSEA. The CDR3 totals 13 residues. V lost 7 bases, J lost 2 bases, and 15 bases lay in between. The CDR3 nucleotides are TGCAGCGCGATACAGGGAGTCCCCTACGAGCAGTACTTC. Translation: CSAIQGVPYEQYF.

This clone has more than one count but fewer than ten. V usage is TRBV4-1 and J usage is TRBJ1-1, with D perhaps TRBD1 (6 bases). This CDR3 has 16 amino acids. Germline V gene lookup returns CDR1 MGHRA and CDR2 YSYEKL. V shed 2 bases and J shed 0 bases, with 13 bases lying between them. The DNA of the CDR3 is TGCGCCAGCAGCCAATCAGGACAGCGCCTGAACACTGAAGCTTTCTTT. Protein sequence: CASSQSGQRLNTEAFF.

This clone came up a few times. The chain has TRBV29-1 and TRBJ2-1, with a possible D match to TRBD1 (6 bases). The V gene lost 1 base and the J gene lost 5 bases, with 24 bases spanning the gap. Per germline, CDR1 SQVTM and CDR2 ANQGSEA. CDR3 size: 18 residues. In nucleotides, the CDR3 is TGCAGCGTTGAAGCGCTTGGGACATTCCACACCGGGAACAATGAGCAGTTCTTC. Translation gives CSVEALGTFHTGNNEQFF.

This clone was counted between two and nine times. The J gene is TRBJ2-3, the V gene TRBV19, with a weak D call TRBD2 (6 bases). This CDR3 is built from 17 residues. Germline CDR1 LNHDA, CDR2 SQIVND (reference sequence). The V end was cut by 6 bases, the J end by 1 base, with 20 bases between. The CDR3 DNA is TGTGCCAGTAGCCCCCGTGTAGGCGGAGGGGGCACAGATACGCAGTATTTT. This gives the protein CASSPRVGGGGTDTQYF.

V usage is TRBV2 and J usage is TRBJ1-1, with 9 positions matching TRBD1. In germline, CDR1 is SNHLY, CDR2 FYNNEI. With 6 bases clipped from V and 1 base from J, the junction kept 6 bases outside the gene matches. The CDR3 contains 15 residues. This CDR3 is CASRLQGATNTEAFF. For the CDR3, the DNA is TGTGCCAGCAGACTACAGGGGGCGACGAACACTGAAGCTTTCTTT. The full variable domain, its missing parts supplied by reference TRBV2 and TRBJ1-1, is EPEVTQTPSHQVTQMGQEVILRCVPISNHLYFYWYRQILGQKVEFLVSFYNNEISEKSEIFDDQFSVERPDGSNFTLKIRSTKLEDSAMYFCASRLQGATNTEAFFGQGTRLTVV.